This note documents a single T cell receptor beta chain sequence. The antigen is unknown. This sample is part of a study of T cell clonotyping in hematopoietic cell transplantation. Overall study findings and caveats: Pathologically expanded recipient clonotypes increased progressively from day 30 to day 180 as diversity fell.

The germline V and J ends were trimmed by 7 bases and 1 base, with 17 bases remaining between them. The CDR3 covers 15 residues. Germline CDR1 and CDR2: MNHEY and SMNVEV (reference sequence). TCRdb keeps only in-frame clones here, not all; method: immunoSEQ multiplex PCR. In the table there are 65,000 to 75,000 clones, around 94% of which are singletons. The chain is built from TRBV27 and TRBJ2-7; the D gene is possibly TRBD1 (6 bases). The receptor's source is a man in his fifties in good health. Some clones in this sample may be carry-over from other donors' samples. The sequencing sample was made of peripheral blood mononuclear cells. CDR3 in amino acids: CASKHGDTVSYEQYF. The CDR3 coding sequence is TGTGCCAGCAAGCATGGGGACACCGTATCCTACGAGCAGTACTTC.